These T cell receptor beta chains were read from a single sample in a study of human T cells and chemical hapten exposure. MiXCR, run by TCRdb on the RACE reads, gives a single entry per CDR3 protein. The sample consists of more than 70,000 distinct CDR3 sequences, 8.5% of them appearing once. The source was whole blood, collected in connection with sensitization to the hapten diphenylcyclopropenone (DPC). The receptors were gathered from a man aged 35-49 years with alopecia areata. Some clones in this sample may be carry-over from other donors' samples. Each CDR3 is given with its conserved first and last residue. Each record gives: CDR3 length, D gene, V gene, clone size, J gene, CDR3 protein, CDR3 DNA. The D gene is left open where the match is weak. The listing skips clone size in some rows; elsewhere it reads once, few, many or a size class.

CDR3 length: 16; D gene: TRBD1; V gene: TRBV5-1; clone size: many; J gene: TRBJ1-2; CDR3 protein: CASSLSARTGGNGYTF; CDR3 DNA: TGCGCCAGCAGCTTGTCCGCCCGGACAGGGGGGAATGGCTACACCTTC
CDR3 length: 12; D gene: -; V gene: TRBV7-2; clone size: -; J gene: TRBJ1-6; CDR3 protein: CASSLQDSPLHF; CDR3 DNA: TGTGCCAGCAGCCTACAAGATTCACCCCTCCACTTT
CDR3 length: 17; D gene: TRBD2; V gene: TRBV4-3; clone size: -; J gene: TRBJ2-1; CDR3 protein: CASSQDRGLAGDNEQFF; CDR3 DNA: TGCGCCAGCAGCCAAGATCGGGGACTAGCGGGAGACAATGAGCAGTTCTTC
CDR3 length: 14; D gene: -; V gene: TRBV20-1; clone size: -; J gene: TRBJ2-7; CDR3 protein: CSARVAVSAREQYF; CDR3 DNA: TGCAGTGCTAGAGTGGCGGTTTCCGCCCGCGAGCAGTACTTC
CDR3 length: 17; D gene: TRBD2; V gene: TRBV24-1; clone size: few; J gene: TRBJ2-5; CDR3 protein: CATSDLPTTSGQETQYF; CDR3 DNA: TGTGCCACCAGTGATTTGCCGACGACTAGCGGGCAGGAGACCCAGTACTTC
CDR3 length: 13; D gene: -; V gene: TRBV12-3/TRBV12-4; clone size: -; J gene: TRBJ2-1; CDR3 protein: CASRGRGVTEQFF; CDR3 DNA: TGTGCCAGCAGGGGGAGGGGGGTTACTGAGCAGTTCTTC
CDR3 length: 14; D gene: TRBD2; V gene: TRBV6-2/TRBV6-3; clone size: few; J gene: TRBJ2-5; CDR3 protein: CASSYGLAGGTQYF; CDR3 DNA: TGTGCCAGCAGTTACGGGCTAGCGGGGGGCACCCAGTACTTC
CDR3 length: 13; D gene: -; V gene: TRBV12-3/TRBV12-4; clone size: many; J gene: TRBJ2-3; CDR3 protein: CASSLRPPDTQYF; CDR3 DNA: TGTGCCAGCAGTTTGCGGCCTCCAGATACGCAGTATTTT
CDR3 length: 16; D gene: -; V gene: TRBV5-1; clone size: many; J gene: TRBJ1-6; CDR3 protein: CASSLGWDSANSPLHF; CDR3 DNA: TGCGCCAGCAGCTTAGGATGGGACTCCGCTAATTCACCCCTCCACTTT
CDR3 length: 15; D gene: -; V gene: TRBV9; clone size: many; J gene: TRBJ1-2; CDR3 protein: CASSVPSPPPYGYTF; CDR3 DNA: TGTGCCAGCAGCGTACCGTCCCCACCGCCCTATGGCTACACCTTC
CDR3 length: 17; D gene: TRBD1; V gene: TRBV20-1; clone size: many; J gene: TRBJ2-3; CDR3 protein: CSARAVLGQTGTDTQYF; CDR3 DNA: TGCAGTGCTAGAGCTGTCTTGGGACAGACCGGTACAGATACGCAGTATTTT
CDR3 length: 16; D gene: -; V gene: TRBV7-8; clone size: -; J gene: TRBJ2-3; CDR3 protein: CASSLVTAGSTDTQYF; CDR3 DNA: TGTGCCAGCAGCTTAGTCACTGCGGGTAGCACAGATACGCAGTATTTT
CDR3 length: 17; D gene: -; V gene: TRBV29-1; clone size: many; J gene: TRBJ2-6; CDR3 protein: CSVAPGHPDPGANVLTF; CDR3 DNA: TGCAGCGTTGCGCCGGGACACCCTGACCCTGGGGCCAACGTCCTGACTTTC
CDR3 length: 14; D gene: -; V gene: TRBV28; clone size: -; J gene: TRBJ1-1; CDR3 protein: CASTPPRRNTEAFF; CDR3 DNA: TGTGCCAGCACCCCCCCCAGACGGAACACTGAAGCTTTCTTT
CDR3 length: 12; D gene: -; V gene: TRBV20-1; clone size: many; J gene: TRBJ2-7; CDR3 protein: CSASRSSYEQYF; CDR3 DNA: TGCAGTGCTAGCAGGTCCTCCTACGAGCAGTACTTC
CDR3 length: 16; D gene: -; V gene: TRBV18; clone size: many; J gene: TRBJ2-5; CDR3 protein: CASSPPGAQVLETQYF; CDR3 DNA: TGTGCCAGCTCACCACCGGGGGCGCAGGTTCTAGAGACCCAGTACTTC
CDR3 length: 13; D gene: -; V gene: TRBV28; clone size: few; J gene: TRBJ1-2; CDR3 protein: CASSSGTNYGYTF; CDR3 DNA: TGTGCCAGCAGTTCCGGGACAAACTATGGCTACACCTTC
CDR3 length: 15; D gene: TRBD1; V gene: TRBV5-4; clone size: few; J gene: TRBJ2-1; CDR3 protein: CASSPRQGPENEQFF; CDR3 DNA: TGTGCCAGCAGTCCCCGACAGGGCCCGGAAAATGAGCAGTTCTTC
CDR3 length: 15; D gene: -; V gene: TRBV20-1; clone size: many; J gene: TRBJ1-5; CDR3 protein: CSARDNGYSNQPQHF; CDR3 DNA: TGCAGTGCTAGAGATAACGGATATAGCAATCAGCCCCAGCATTTT
CDR3 length: 14; D gene: TRBD2; V gene: TRBV6-5; clone size: few; J gene: TRBJ2-1; CDR3 protein: CASSSSGRTNEQFF; CDR3 DNA: TGTGCCAGCAGTTCCAGCGGGAGAACCAATGAGCAGTTCTTC
CDR3 length: 12; D gene: -; V gene: TRBV12-3/TRBV12-4; clone size: -; J gene: TRBJ1-5; CDR3 protein: CDSSLDVRPQHF; CDR3 DNA: TGTGACAGCAGTTTAGACGTCAGGCCCCAGCATTTT
CDR3 length: 10; D gene: -; V gene: TRBV30; clone size: many; J gene: TRBJ2-3; CDR3 protein: CACGRDTQYF; CDR3 DNA: TGTGCCTGCGGCCGGGATACGCAGTATTTT
CDR3 length: 16; D gene: -; V gene: TRBV6-6; clone size: many; J gene: TRBJ2-1; CDR3 protein: CASSPVANFIYNEQFF; CDR3 DNA: TGTGCCAGCAGCCCCGTAGCTAACTTTATCTACAATGAGCAGTTCTTC
CDR3 length: 16; D gene: -; V gene: TRBV20-1; clone size: many; J gene: TRBJ2-6; CDR3 protein: CSARPPGLRGANVLTF; CDR3 DNA: TGCAGTGCTAGACCACCAGGGTTGAGAGGGGCCAACGTCCTGACTTTC
CDR3 length: 17; D gene: -; V gene: TRBV7-9; clone size: few; J gene: TRBJ2-2; CDR3 protein: CASSLGKPGRGTGELFF; CDR3 DNA: TGTGCCAGCAGCTTAGGCAAACCGGGTCGGGGCACCGGGGAGCTGTTTTTT
CDR3 length: 16; D gene: -; V gene: TRBV10-3; clone size: few; J gene: TRBJ2-3; CDR3 protein: CAISETSGTPTDTQYF; CDR3 DNA: TGTGCCATCAGTGAGACCTCCGGGACACCCACAGATACGCAGTATTTT
CDR3 length: 12; D gene: -; V gene: TRBV29-1; clone size: many; J gene: TRBJ1-4; CDR3 protein: CSVGSGNEKLFF; CDR3 DNA: TGCAGCGTTGGTTCCGGTAATGAAAAACTGTTTTTT
CDR3 length: 15; D gene: TRBD1; V gene: TRBV6-6; clone size: -; J gene: TRBJ2-7; CDR3 protein: CASSSGQGKPYEQYF; CDR3 DNA: TGTGCCAGCAGTTCGGGACAGGGGAAGCCCTACGAGCAGTACTTC
CDR3 length: 16; D gene: TRBD1; V gene: TRBV9; clone size: few; J gene: TRBJ1-1; CDR3 protein: CASTLTIGTGGTEAFF; CDR3 DNA: TGTGCCAGCACGTTAACTATCGGGACAGGGGGAACTGAAGCTTTCTTT
CDR3 length: 17; D gene: TRBD1; V gene: TRBV6-5; clone size: many; J gene: TRBJ1-5; CDR3 protein: CASSRTGPNLSNQPQHF; CDR3 DNA: TGTGCCAGCAGTCGGACAGGGCCCAACCTAAGCAATCAGCCCCAGCATTTT
CDR3 length: 14; D gene: -; V gene: TRBV6-6; clone size: -; J gene: TRBJ1-2; CDR3 protein: CASSYGGARYGYTF; CDR3 DNA: TGTGCCAGCAGTTACGGGGGGGCCCGATATGGCTACACCTTC
CDR3 length: 15; D gene: -; V gene: TRBV12-3/TRBV12-4; clone size: many; J gene: TRBJ2-5; CDR3 protein: CASSLLGQPLETQYF; CDR3 DNA: TGTGCCAGCAGCCTGTTGGGCCAGCCCCTGGAGACCCAGTACTTC
CDR3 length: 18; D gene: TRBD2; V gene: TRBV19; clone size: few; J gene: TRBJ2-4; CDR3 protein: CASSLAGNSPSGKNIQYF; CDR3 DNA: TGTGCCAGTAGCCTAGCGGGGAACTCCCCATCTGGCAAAAACATTCAGTACTTC
CDR3 length: 13; D gene: -; V gene: TRBV9; clone size: few; J gene: TRBJ2-2; CDR3 protein: CASSVATTGELFF; CDR3 DNA: TGTGCCAGCAGCGTAGCTACGACCGGGGAGCTGTTTTTT
CDR3 length: 19; D gene: -; V gene: TRBV6-2/TRBV6-3; clone size: many; J gene: TRBJ1-2; CDR3 protein: CASSYSAGRRGGRGYGYTF; CDR3 DNA: TGTGCCAGCAGTTACTCCGCCGGACGCCGGGGCGGCCGTGGCTATGGCTACACCTTC
CDR3 length: 14; D gene: -; V gene: TRBV7-2; clone size: -; J gene: TRBJ2-3; CDR3 protein: CASSFGRFTDTQYF; CDR3 DNA: TGTGCCAGCAGCTTCGGCAGATTCACAGATACGCAGTATTTT
CDR3 length: 13; D gene: -; V gene: TRBV27; clone size: few; J gene: TRBJ1-6; CDR3 protein: CASRVSSRSPLHF; CDR3 DNA: TGTGCCAGCAGGGTATCATCTCGGTCACCCCTCCACTTT
CDR3 length: 15; D gene: TRBD1; V gene: TRBV20-1; clone size: few; J gene: TRBJ1-5; CDR3 protein: CSARPGTGRNQPQHF; CDR3 DNA: TGCAGTGCTAGACCCGGGACAGGACGCAATCAGCCCCAGCATTTT
CDR3 length: 12; D gene: TRBD1; V gene: TRBV28; clone size: many; J gene: TRBJ2-7; CDR3 protein: CASRRDSYEQYF; CDR3 DNA: TGTGCCAGCAGAAGGGACAGCTACGAGCAGTACTTC
CDR3 length: 14; D gene: -; V gene: TRBV4-3; clone size: few; J gene: TRBJ2-3; CDR3 protein: CASSQEVSADTQYF; CDR3 DNA: TGCGCCAGCAGCCAAGAAGTTAGCGCAGATACGCAGTATTTT
CDR3 length: 16; D gene: -; V gene: TRBV14; clone size: many; J gene: TRBJ2-3; CDR3 protein: CASSHRLGTGPDTQYF; CDR3 DNA: TGTGCCAGCAGCCATCGACTGGGGACGGGTCCAGATACGCAGTATTTT